This entry lists 30 T cell receptor beta chains sequenced from one sample in a study of blood T cell repertoires in COVID-19. The data were produced by immunoSEQ multiplex PCR, yet TCRdb's version contains in-frame clones alone and is incomplete. Of some 150,000 clones listed, around four fifths are singletons. Material: peripheral blood. These TCRs come from a human donor in a cohort sampled during active COVID-19.

The V call is TRBV6-1, the J call TRBJ1-6; 10 bases align to TRBD1. The CDR3 has 15 amino acids. Germline V gene data show CDR1 as MNHNS and CDR2 as SASEGT. V lost 1 base and J lost 9; bases outside the gene matches: 3. The CDR3: CASSEGWTGGSPLHF. The CDR3 nucleotides read TGTGCCAGCAGTGAAGGGTGGACAGGGGGTTCACCCCTCCACTTT.

V and J are TRBV5-1 and TRBJ2-2; 8 nucleotides align to TRBD2. With 4 bases clipped from V and 0 bases from J, the junction kept 5 bases outside the gene matches. CDR3 length: 16 residues. The germline gives CDR1 SGHRS, CDR2 YFSETQ. The DNA of the CDR3 is TGCGCCAGCAGCGTTACTAGCGGCTCGAACACCGGGGAGCTGTTTTTT. Translated, it gives CASSVTSGSNTGELFF. Complete variable domain (other parts from reference TRBV5-1 and TRBJ2-2): KAGVTQTPRYLIKTRGQQVTLSCSPISGHRSVSWYQQTPGQGLQFLFEYFSETQRNKGNFPGRFSGRQFSNSRSEMNVSTLELGDSALYLCASSVTSGSNTGELFFGEGSRLTVL.

The chain uses TRBV29-1 and TRBJ1-2, with 11 bases matching TRBD1. V gave up 7 bases and J gave up 7 bases; unmatched junction bases: 2. The CDR3 runs to 11 residues. Germline CDR1 reads SQVTM; CDR2 reads ANQGSEA. CDR3 protein: CSAGTGGGYTF. The CDR3 DNA follows: TGCAGCGCCGGGACAGGGGGTGGCTACACCTTC.

J is TRBJ2-3 and V is TRBV4-1; TRBD2 matches at 14 bases. Germline V gene lookup returns CDR1 MGHRA and CDR2 YSYEKL. V was pared by 10 bases and J by 11 bases, with 20 bases of the junction left unmatched. The CDR3 is 17 amino acids. CDR3 coding DNA: TGCGCCACCCGACTAGCGGGGGGGGCCGGGCGTGGGTATGAGCAGTATTTT. Translation: CATRLAGGAGRGYEQYF.

The rearrangement uses TRBV4-2 and TRBJ2-3; a weak D match, TRBD1 (5 bases). CDR1 and CDR2 (germline): LGHNA, YNFKEQ. The CDR3 loop spans 17 amino acids. V lost 0 bases to trimming and J lost 2 bases, with 15 bases between them. CDR3 nucleotides: TGTGCCAGCAGCCAAGACCCCCAGGGCCCCTCCACAGATACGCAGTATTTT. Amino acids: CASSQDPQGPSTDTQYF.

The chain combines TRBV11-3 with TRBJ2-1; possibly TRBD2 for D (6 bases). CDR3 size: 16 residues. V lost 4 bases and J lost 9, with 22 bases in between. Germline V gives CDR1 SGHNT, CDR2 YENEEA. The CDR3 DNA is TGTGCCAGCAGCTCGGTCGGGGGAGCGCCGAGAGGTGAGCAGTTCTTC. Translated: CASSSVGGAPRGEQFF. Together with reference TRBV11-3 and TRBJ2-1, the CDR3 gives the full variable domain: EAGVVQSPRYKIIEKKQPVAFWCNPISGHNTLYWYLQNLGQGPELLIRYENEEAVDDSQLPKDRFSAERLKGVDSTLKIQPAELGDSAVYLCASSSVGGAPRGEQFFGPGTRLTVL.

V is TRBV27 and J is TRBJ1-1; no firm D call. Per the germline V gene, CDR1 is MNHEY and CDR2 is SMNVEV (reference sequence). CDR3 length: 14 amino acids. V was clipped by 6 bases and J by 5 bases, with 16 bases between them. CDR3 sequence: CASRRAVSGTEAFF. In DNA form, the CDR3 reads TGTGCCAGCAGGCGGGCCGTTTCGGGGACTGAAGCTTTCTTT.

CDR3 sequence reads: CASSGWTSGGENEQFF. The CDR3 DNA follows: TGTGCCAGCAGCGGCTGGACTAGCGGGGGGGAAAATGAGCAGTTCTTC. The chain recombines TRBV9 with TRBJ2-1; TRBD2 matches 15 bases. The V and J ends lost 3 bases and 7 bases, in that order; junction bases with no gene match: 5. CDR1 and CDR2 (germline): SGDLS, YYNGEE. The CDR3 runs 16 residues.

This clone was observed once. The V and J genes are TRBV7-9 and TRBJ1-6; TRBD1 matches at 7 bases. The CDR3 spans 15 residues. Germline V gives CDR1 SEHNR, CDR2 FQNEAQ (reference sequence). Trimming took 5 bases from V and 8 from J; bases not matched to a gene: 9. CDR3 in DNA: TGTGCCAGCAGCCCGCAGGGGGGACAGTATTCACCCCTCCACTTT. It specifies CASSPQGGQYSPLHF.

The chain has TRBV19 and TRBJ1-1; D is perhaps TRBD1 (5 bases). Looked up from germline, CDR1 is LNHDA and CDR2 is SQIVND (reference sequence). V was pared by 5 bases and J by 10 bases, with 17 bases between. CDR3 length: 13 residues. The CDR3 DNA reads as TGTGCCAGTAGTGTTCAGGGAGGCGTTGGAGCTTTCTTT. It yields the protein CASSVQGGVGAFF.

The V call is TRBV2, the J call TRBJ1-6; TRBD1 aligns across 7 bases. CDR1 is SNHLY, CDR2 FYNNEI, per germline. The CDR3 length is 13 residues. After removal of 9 bases from V and 9 bases from J, the junction contained 8 bases not matched to a gene. Here the CDR3 reads CARNRGVGSPLHF. In nucleotides, the CDR3 is TGTGCCAGAAACAGGGGAGTCGGTTCACCCCTCCACTTT.

The chain has TRBV5-1 and TRBJ1-1, with D maybe TRBD1 (5 bases). This CDR3 has 14 residues. With 5 bases removed from V and 1 base from J, the gap between germline ends came to 12 bases. The germline V gene encodes CDR1 SGHRS and CDR2 YFSETQ. The CDR3 coding sequence is TGCGCCAGCAGGGACGTAAGGGGGAACACTGAAGCTTTCTTT. This encodes CASRDVRGNTEAFF.

This clone has a single count. The J gene is TRBJ2-1, the V gene TRBV19; 12 nucleotides line up with TRBD2. The CDR3 has 14 amino acids. V lost 6 bases to trimming and J lost 10 bases; unmatched junction nucleotides: 7. CDR1 LNHDA and CDR2 SQIVND come from the germline V gene (reference sequence). CDR3 DNA: TGTGCCAGTAGACTACTAGCGGGAGGACGCGAGCAGTTCTTC. Its translation is CASRLLAGGREQFF.

The chain carries TRBV14 and TRBJ1-1; D is undetermined. Between the trimmed V and J ends, which lost 1 base and 1 base, there was a span of 22 bases. The germline gives CDR1 SGHDN, CDR2 FVKESK. The CDR3 contains 19 residues. The CDR3 protein is CASSQVGAGKGWENTEAFF. The CDR3 nucleotides read TGTGCCAGCAGCCAAGTTGGTGCGGGGAAAGGGTGGGAGAACACTGAAGCTTTCTTT.

This chain uses TRBV6-1 with TRBJ1-2; D is ambiguous. V lost 3 bases, J lost 7 bases, and 15 bases lay in between. Germline lookup yields CDR1 MNHNS and CDR2 SASEGT. This CDR3 has 14 amino acids. CDR3 in amino acids: CASSEGSGGIGYTF. The DNA of the CDR3 is TGTGCCAGCAGTGAGGGCAGCGGAGGGATTGGCTACACCTTC.

CDR3 amino acids: CASSFGTGRRNTEAFF. The DNA of the CDR3 is TGTGCCAGTAGTTTCGGGACAGGGAGAAGGAACACTGAAGCTTTCTTT. J is TRBJ1-1 and V is TRBV19; 9 positions match TRBD1. V shed 5 bases, J shed 1 base, and the junction held 8 bases outside the gene matches. The CDR3 runs 16 residues. Germline assignment: CDR1 LNHDA and CDR2 SQIVND (reference sequence).

The J gene is TRBJ2-4, the V gene TRBV5-5, with 12 nucleotides matching TRBD2. The CDR3 has 18 residues. The germline V gene encodes CDR1 SGHKS and CDR2 YYEKEE (reference sequence). J lost 8 bases, V lost 0 bases, and 12 bases had no gene match. CDR3 DNA sequence: TGTGCCAGCAGCTTGGCACTAGCGGGGGGCTCGCTAGAAGACATTCAGTACTTC. It specifies CASSLALAGGSLEDIQYF.

The chain has TRBV28 and TRBJ2-3, with TRBD1 matching over 10 bases. Germline CDR1 and CDR2: MDHEN and SYDVKM. V lost 4 bases and J lost 6; bases outside the gene matches: 4. This CDR3 spans 14 amino acids. CDR3 sequence reads: CASSYDRGRDTQYF. As DNA, the CDR3 is TGTGCCAGCAGTTACGACAGGGGGCGTGATACGCAGTATTTT. Together with reference TRBV28 and TRBJ2-3, the CDR3 gives the full variable domain: DVKVTQSSRYLVKRTGEKVFLECVQDMDHENMFWYRQDPGLGLRLIYFSYDVKMKEKGDIPEGYSVSREKKERFSLILESASTNQTSMYLCASSYDRGRDTQYFGPGTRLTVL.

This sequence joins TRBV3-1 (or the pseudogene TRBV3-2) and TRBJ2-7, with TRBD2 as a possible D gene (6 bases). The length of the CDR3 is 15 residues. Germline V gene data show CDR1 as LGHDT and CDR2 as YNNKEL (reference sequence). Trimming removed 2 bases from V and 3 bases from J, with 14 bases in between. CDR3 residues: CASSQSTSGGYEQYF. The CDR3 DNA reads TGTGCCAGCAGCCAAAGCACTTCCGGGGGCTACGAGCAGTACTTC.

The chain couples TRBV3-1 (or the pseudogene TRBV3-2) to TRBJ2-3, with TRBD2 matching 8 bases. CDR1 is LGHDT and CDR2 is YNNKEL in the germline V gene (reference sequence). The CDR3 covers 16 residues. The V gene end was trimmed by 0 bases and the J gene end by 4 bases; junction bases not matched to a gene: 6. In nucleotides, the CDR3 is TGTGCCAGCAGCCAAGACCCGGGAGGGAGGGCAGATACGCAGTATTTT. Residues: CASSQDPGGRADTQYF.

This chain joins TRBV5-1 and TRBJ2-2, with 8 bases identical to TRBD2. This CDR3 contains 16 residues. After removal of 0 bases from V and 5 bases from J, the junction contained 6 bases not matched to a gene. The V gene's germline CDR1 is SGHRS and CDR2 YFSETQ. For the CDR3, the DNA is TGCGCCAGCAGCTTGGAAAGCGGGAGCGGGACCGGGGAGCTGTTTTTT. Its protein is CASSLESGSGTGELFF.

The chain couples TRBV6-5 to TRBJ1-6, with D perhaps matching TRBD1 (5 bases). Deletions cut 4 bases from V and 10 bases from J, with 14 bases between. The CDR3 is made up of 14 amino acids. The germline gives CDR1 MNHEY, CDR2 SVGAGI. CDR3 amino acids: CASSLDSRPSPLHF. In DNA, the CDR3 is TGTGCCAGCAGTTTAGACAGCCGTCCGTCACCCCTCCACTTT.

V is TRBV28 and J is TRBJ2-5, with 10 bases that match TRBD1. Trimming cost V 5 bases and J 3 bases; bases outside gene matches: 12. CDR3 length: 17 amino acids. In germline, CDR1 is MDHEN, CDR2 SYDVKM. The chain's CDR3 is CASSRRFPGQGKETQYF. DNA of the CDR3: TGTGCCAGCAGTCGCCGCTTCCCGGGACAGGGGAAAGAGACCCAGTACTTC.

The rearrangement joins TRBV9 to TRBJ2-2; 7 positions agree with TRBD1. The length of the CDR3 is 16 residues. CDR1 is SGDLS and CDR2 is YYNGEE in the germline V gene. Unmatched junction bases numbered 8, after V lost 2 bases and J lost 4 bases. The CDR3 DNA sequence: TGTGCCAGCAGCGTTCGACAGGGACCAACCACCGGGGAGCTGTTTTTT. Its translation: CASSVRQGPTTGELFF.

The V and J genes are TRBV27 and TRBJ2-7; a weak D match, TRBD1 (6 bases). Germline loops: CDR1 MNHEY, CDR2 SMNVEV (reference sequence). The CDR3 consists of 14 residues. V was pared by 6 bases and J by 2 bases, with 14 bases between. CDR3 amino acids: CASRRGTPAYEQYF. DNA for the CDR3: TGTGCCAGCAGGAGAGGGACACCGGCCTACGAGCAGTACTTC.

The chain joins TRBV16 to TRBJ1-4; D might be TRBD1 (5 bases). CDR3 length: 14 residues. With 3 bases removed from V and 7 bases from J, the gap between germline ends came to 12 bases. Germline loops: CDR1 KGHSY, CDR2 FQNENV. The CDR3 sequence: CASSQESGAEKLFF. As DNA, the CDR3 is TGTGCCAGCAGCCAGGAATCTGGGGCTGAAAAACTGTTTTTT.

This clone was seen a single time. This chain uses TRBV30 with TRBJ1-1; perhaps TRBD1 as D (5 bases). CDR1 is GTSNPN and CDR2 is SVGIG in the germline V gene (reference sequence). This CDR3 spans 13 amino acids. V lost 3 bases and J 4 bases, leaving 12 bases between the germline ends. CDR3 DNA sequence: TGTGCCTGGAGAATCAACGGGGGCACTGAAGCTTTCTTT. Its translation is CAWRINGGTEAFF.

The chain links TRBV11-2 to TRBJ1-1, with D tentatively TRBD1 (5 bases). The germline V gene has CDR1 SGHAT and CDR2 FQNNGV. The V gene lost 3 bases and the J gene lost 6 bases, with 8 bases spanning the gap. This CDR3 has 12 residues. The CDR3 DNA reads as TGTGCCAGCAGCTTTGAAGGGGCTGAAGCTTTCTTT. Protein: CASSFEGAEAFF.

This clone has more than one count but fewer than ten. The chain combines TRBV5-1 with TRBJ2-7, with TRBD1 identical over 11 bases. The germline V gene has CDR1 SGHRS and CDR2 YFSETQ. Losses at the gene ends were 4 bases for V and 3 bases for J; bases not matched to a gene: 3. The CDR3 is made up of 14 amino acids. The chain's CDR3 is CASSQGQGGYEQYF. The DNA for the CDR3 is TGCGCCAGCAGCCAGGGACAGGGGGGCTACGAGCAGTACTTC.

V is TRBV2 and J is TRBJ1-5; 9 nucleotides agree with TRBD1. Trimming took 5 bases from V and 4 from J; bases not matched to a gene: 3. The CDR3 has 14 amino acids. Germline CDR1 is SNHLY and CDR2 is FYNNEI. CDR3 protein: CASSPGTGNQPQHF. The CDR3 nucleotides are TGTGCCAGCAGTCCCGGGACAGGGAATCAGCCCCAGCATTTT.